This TCR beta chain was recovered during a study of T cells expressing NK-cell markers. The CDR3 runs 13 residues. Per the germline V gene, CDR1 is SGHRS and CDR2 is YFSETQ. With the 5' RACE reads reprocessed, TCRdb shows one record per CDR3 protein and no DNA. Its clone listing holds a few hundred thousand distinct CDR3 sequences. The J gene is TRBJ1-3, the V gene TRBV5-1. The sample taken for sequencing was blood T cells: a sorted CD56 or NKG2C T cell subset, CD4+ or CD8+ T cells, or bulk PBMC T cells (not recorded which). The source is a man aged 18 to 29 in good health. This CDR3 is CASSLMSGNTIYF.